This T cell receptor (beta chain) was identified during a study of radiation and T cells in renal cell carcinoma. Overall study results and limits: In blood, top tumor clones expanded by 2 weeks, shrinking by 4.

As to time point: baseline pretreatment blood. This sample's treatment: 15 Gy SBRT to primary tumor, nephrectomy 4 weeks later. Radiation-treated patients gave blood at baseline, week 2 and week 4. Germline V CDR1 and CDR2: MNHNS, SASEGT. The CDR3 totals 14 residues. V gave up 6 bases and J gave up 1 base; unmatched junction bases: 3. Sequenced by immunoSEQ multiplex PCR; TCRdb stores in-frame clones only, minus some. The sample contains about 130,000 clones, around 83% of which appear only once. As regards this clone: What it recognizes is unknown.

This sequence joins TRBV6-1 and TRBJ2-1; 7 bases agree with TRBD1. The receptor was isolated from an older woman with renal cell carcinoma. The starting material was blood, obtained from a patient whose treatment included radiotherapy and nephrectomy. The CDR3, as DNA: TGTGCCAGCAGAGGCAGGGGGTCCTACAATGAGCAGTTCTTC. This gives the protein CASRGRGSYNEQFF.